The 14 T cell receptor beta chains presented below share a single source sample, sequenced in a study of blood T cell repertoires in COVID-19. Generated by immunoSEQ multiplex PCR, the TCRdb table keeps only in-frame clones and is missing some. Of about 47,000 clones in the sample, over 75% were seen once. Sample: peripheral blood. Source of these receptors: a human donor with active COVID-19. The donor label of this sample is uncertain.

In DNA, the CDR3 is TGTGCCAGTAGTATAGACGTGGCCTCTGGAAACACCATATATTTT. It codes for CASSIDVASGNTIYF. The V and J genes are TRBV19 and TRBJ1-3; no reliable D call. The CDR3 covers 15 residues. The V and J ends lost 0 bases and 0 bases respectively, with 6 bases between them. Germline CDR1 is LNHDA and CDR2 is SQIVND (reference sequence).

CDR3 in DNA: TGCGCCAGCAGCTTGGCCCAGGAAACAGATACGCAGTATTTT. The encoded protein is CASSLAQETDTQYF. The rearrangement uses TRBV5-1 and TRBJ2-3; no clear D gene. The CDR3 is 14 amino acids. Germline CDR1 is SGHRS and CDR2 is YFSETQ. The germline V and J ends were trimmed by 0 bases and 3 bases, with 8 bases remaining between them.

This chain joins TRBV11-3 and TRBJ2-1; perhaps TRBD2 as D (6 bases). Germline V CDR1 and CDR2: SGHNT, YENEEA. The CDR3 totals 16 residues. Trimming shortened V by 5 bases and J by 0 bases, and 14 bases separated the two germline ends. CDR3 amino acids: CASSGTGTASYNEQFF. The CDR3 DNA is TGTGCCAGCAGCGGGACCGGGACTGCCTCCTACAATGAGCAGTTCTTC.

The CDR3 region is CASSPGGTASYEQYF. In nucleotides, the CDR3 is TGCGCCAGCAGCCCGGGAGGGACGGCCTCCTACGAGCAGTACTTC. This sequence joins TRBV5-1 and TRBJ2-7; 8 bases fit TRBD2. With 4 bases clipped from V and 0 bases from J, the junction kept 6 bases outside the gene matches. Germline V CDR1 and CDR2: SGHRS, YFSETQ. CDR3 length: 15 amino acids. Supplemented by reference TRBV5-1 and TRBJ2-7, the full variable domain reads KAGVTQTPRYLIKTRGQQVTLSCSPISGHRSVSWYQQTPGQGLQFLFEYFSETQRNKGNFPGRFSGRQFSNSRSEMNVSTLELGDSALYLCASSPGGTASYEQYFGPGTRLTVT.

The rearrangement uses TRBV5-1 and TRBJ1-1, with TRBD1 identical over 8 bases. This CDR3 is built from 13 residues. Per germline, CDR1 SGHRS and CDR2 YFSETQ. J lost 4 bases, V lost 7 bases, and 6 bases had no gene match. In nucleotides, the CDR3 is TGCGCCAGCGGGCCAACAGGGGGCACTGAAGCTTTCTTT. Amino acid sequence: CASGPTGGTEAFF.

The V call is TRBV2, the J call TRBJ2-7; 7 bases are shared with TRBD1. J was trimmed by 0 bases and V by 7 bases; bases with no gene match: 6. The germline CDR1 and CDR2 sequences are SNHLY and FYNNEI. This CDR3 spans 14 amino acids. This CDR3 is CASKGDSPSYEQYF. In DNA form, the CDR3 reads TGTGCCAGCAAGGGGGACAGCCCCTCCTACGAGCAGTACTTC.

V gene TRBV6-5 combines with J gene TRBJ1-2; D might be TRBD1 (6 bases). CDR1 is MNHEY, CDR2 SVGAGI, per germline. This CDR3 contains 15 residues. V lost 7 bases to trimming and J lost 2 bases, with 17 bases between them. The CDR3 DNA is TGTGCCAGCAAATTAATGGGGGCCGGGAACTATGGCTACACCTTC. Translating it yields CASKLMGAGNYGYTF.

J is TRBJ1-2 and V is TRBV19; no clear D gene. V was cut by 4 bases and J by 4 bases, with 10 bases left in between. Germline-derived CDR1 and CDR2 are LNHDA and SQIVND (reference sequence). The CDR3 runs 13 residues. Here the CDR3 reads CASSKTVTYGYTF. The CDR3 DNA sequence: TGTGCCAGTAGTAAAACAGTAACCTATGGCTACACCTTC.

CDR3 coding DNA: TGCGCCAGCGGCGGGGGGGCCGGCACTGAAGCTTTCTTT. Its protein product is CASGGGAGTEAFF. The rearrangement links TRBV5-1 to TRBJ1-1, with a possible D match to TRBD1 (6 bases). Germline loops: CDR1 SGHRS, CDR2 YFSETQ. The CDR3 has 13 residues. V shed 7 bases and J shed 4 bases, with 14 bases lying between them.

In its sample, this clone was seen a few times. The chain joins TRBV28 to TRBJ1-2; maybe TRBD1 (6 bases). This CDR3 is 14 amino acids long. The V gene lost 1 base and the J gene lost 2 bases, with 8 bases spanning the gap. CDR1 is MDHEN, CDR2 SYDVKM, per germline. In DNA, the CDR3 is TGTGCCAGCAGTTTATTGGACAGAAACTATGGCTACACCTTC. Its translation: CASSLLDRNYGYTF.

The rearrangement joins TRBV18 to TRBJ1-2, with 10 bases fitting TRBD1. From germline, CDR1 is KGHSH and CDR2 LQKENI. Unmatched junction bases numbered 3, after V lost 3 bases and J lost 2 bases. This CDR3 comprises 15 residues. The CDR3 nucleotides are TGTGCCAGCTCACCCCCGGGACAGGGGAACTATGGCTACACCTTC. It yields the protein CASSPPGQGNYGYTF. The full variable domain, in which reference TRBV18 and TRBJ1-2 provide the parts outside the CDR3, is NAGVMQNPRHLVRRRGQEARLRCSPMKGHSHVYWYRQLPEEGLKFMVYLQKENIIDESGMPKERFSAEFPKEGPSILRIQQVVRGDSAAYFCASSPPGQGNYGYTFGSGTRLTVV.

In this sample, this clone turned up a few times. The chain joins TRBV9 to TRBJ1-3; 8 bases are a match to TRBD1. CDR1 and CDR2 from the germline V gene are SGDLS and YYNGEE. This CDR3 is built from 17 residues. The ends lost 0 bases at V and 1 base at J; junction bases unmatched: 6. The CDR3 DNA sequence: TGTGCCAGCAGCGTAGGAGGACAGGGTTTATCTGGAAACACCATATATTTT. Its protein product is CASSVGGQGLSGNTIYF.

The chain is built from TRBV18 and TRBJ1-1, with a tentative D call TRBD1 (5 bases). The germline V and J ends were trimmed by 2 bases and 7 bases, with 11 bases remaining between them. The germline CDR1 and CDR2 sequences are KGHSH and LQKENI. The CDR3 sequence is 13 residues long. The CDR3 is CASSPRVGDEAFF. The CDR3 bases are TGTGCCAGCTCACCAAGAGTAGGGGATGAAGCTTTCTTT.

The rearrangement links TRBV19 to TRBJ2-2, with D perhaps TRBD1 (6 bases). This CDR3 comprises 14 residues. With 5 bases removed from V and 5 bases from J, the gap between germline ends came to 12 bases. CDR1 LNHDA and CDR2 SQIVND come from the germline V gene (reference sequence). The chain's CDR3 is CASSFRGGTGELFF. Here the CDR3 DNA reads TGTGCCAGTAGTTTCAGGGGCGGAACCGGGGAGCTGTTTTTT.